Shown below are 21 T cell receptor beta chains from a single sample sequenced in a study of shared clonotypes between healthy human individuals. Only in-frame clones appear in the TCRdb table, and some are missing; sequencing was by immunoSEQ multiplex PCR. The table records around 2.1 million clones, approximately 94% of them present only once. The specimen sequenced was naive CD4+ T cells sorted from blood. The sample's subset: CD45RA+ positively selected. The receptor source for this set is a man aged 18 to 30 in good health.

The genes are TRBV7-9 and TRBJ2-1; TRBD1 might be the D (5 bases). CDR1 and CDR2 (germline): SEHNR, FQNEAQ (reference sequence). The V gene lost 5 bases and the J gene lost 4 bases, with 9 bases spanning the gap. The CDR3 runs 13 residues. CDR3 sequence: CASSPRQYNEQFF. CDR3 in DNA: TGTGCCAGCAGCCCAAGACAGTACAATGAGCAGTTCTTC. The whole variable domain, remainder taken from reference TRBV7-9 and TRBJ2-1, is DTGVSQNPRHKITKRGQNVTFRCDPISEHNRLYWYRQTLGQGPEFLTYFQNEAQLEKSRLLSDRFSAERPKGSFSTLEIQRTEQGDSAMYLCASSPRQYNEQFFGPGTRLTVL.

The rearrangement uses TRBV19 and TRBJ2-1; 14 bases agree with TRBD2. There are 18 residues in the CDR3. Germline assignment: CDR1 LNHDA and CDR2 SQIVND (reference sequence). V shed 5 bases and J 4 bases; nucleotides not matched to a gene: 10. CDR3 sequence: CASSSSRLAGGGYNEQFF. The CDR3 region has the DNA TGTGCCAGTAGTTCCTCCCGACTAGCGGGAGGGGGATACAATGAGCAGTTCTTC.

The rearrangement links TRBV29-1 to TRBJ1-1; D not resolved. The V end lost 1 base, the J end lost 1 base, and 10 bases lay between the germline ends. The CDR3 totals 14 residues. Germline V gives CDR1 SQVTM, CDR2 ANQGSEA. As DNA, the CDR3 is TGCAGCGTTGAAGGTCCTGTGAAGAACACTGAAGCTTTCTTT. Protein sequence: CSVEGPVKNTEAFF.

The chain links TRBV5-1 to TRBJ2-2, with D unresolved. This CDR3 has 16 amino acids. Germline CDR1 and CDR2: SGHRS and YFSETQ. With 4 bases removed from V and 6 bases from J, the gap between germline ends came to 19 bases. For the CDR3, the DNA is TGCGCCAGCAGCCCTTTCTCGGGCCAGTGGCCCGGGGAGCTGTTTTTT. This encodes CASSPFSGQWPGELFF.

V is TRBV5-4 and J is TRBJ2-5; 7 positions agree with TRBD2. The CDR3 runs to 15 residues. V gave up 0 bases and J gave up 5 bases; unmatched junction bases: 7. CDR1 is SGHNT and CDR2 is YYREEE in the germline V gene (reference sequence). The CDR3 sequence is CASSLVAMGGETQYF. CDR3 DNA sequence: TGTGCCAGCAGCTTGGTGGCCATGGGGGGGGAGACCCAGTACTTC. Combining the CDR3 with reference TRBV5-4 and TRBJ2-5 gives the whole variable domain ETGVTQSPTHLIKTRGQQVTLRCSSQSGHNTVSWYQQALGQGPQFIFQYYREEENGRGNFPPRFSGLQFPNYSSELNVNALELDDSALYLCASSLVAMGGETQYFGPGTRLLVL.

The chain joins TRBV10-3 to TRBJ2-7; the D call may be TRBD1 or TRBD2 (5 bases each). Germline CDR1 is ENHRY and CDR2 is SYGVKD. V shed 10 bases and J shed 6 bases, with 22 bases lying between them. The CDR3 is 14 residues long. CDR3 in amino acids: CATYSGTGHAEQYF. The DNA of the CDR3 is TGTGCCACGTACTCGGGGACCGGCCATGCCGAGCAGTACTTC.

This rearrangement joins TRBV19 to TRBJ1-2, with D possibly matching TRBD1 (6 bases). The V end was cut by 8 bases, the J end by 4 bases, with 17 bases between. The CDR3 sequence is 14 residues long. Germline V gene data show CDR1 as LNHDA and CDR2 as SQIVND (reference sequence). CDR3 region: CASALQGLAYGYTF. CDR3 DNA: TGTGCCAGTGCCCTACAGGGATTGGCCTATGGCTACACCTTC.

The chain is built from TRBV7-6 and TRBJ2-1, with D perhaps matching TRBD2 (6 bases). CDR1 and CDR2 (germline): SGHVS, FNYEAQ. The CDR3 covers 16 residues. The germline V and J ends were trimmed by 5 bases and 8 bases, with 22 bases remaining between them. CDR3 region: CASSKKGTQVRDEQFF. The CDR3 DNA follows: TGTGCCAGCAGCAAAAAGGGGACTCAAGTTCGGGATGAGCAGTTCTTC. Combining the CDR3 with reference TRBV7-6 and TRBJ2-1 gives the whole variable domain GAGVSQSPRYKVTKRGQDVALRCDPISGHVSLYWYRQALGQGPEFLTYFNYEAQQDKSGLPNDRFSAERPEGSISTLTIQRTEQRDSAMYRCASSKKGTQVRDEQFFGPGTRLTVL.

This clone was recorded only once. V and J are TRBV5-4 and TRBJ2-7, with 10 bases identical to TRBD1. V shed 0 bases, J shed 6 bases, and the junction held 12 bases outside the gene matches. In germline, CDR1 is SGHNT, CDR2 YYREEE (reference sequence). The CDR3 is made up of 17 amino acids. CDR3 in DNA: TGTGCCAGCAGCTTGGAGGGACAGGGGTTCATCTTCCGCGAGCAGTACTTC. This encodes CASSLEGQGFIFREQYF. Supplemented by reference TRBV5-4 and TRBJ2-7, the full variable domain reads ETGVTQSPTHLIKTRGQQVTLRCSSQSGHNTVSWYQQALGQGPQFIFQYYREEENGRGNFPPRFSGLQFPNYSSELNVNALELDDSALYLCASSLEGQGFIFREQYFGPGTRLTVT.

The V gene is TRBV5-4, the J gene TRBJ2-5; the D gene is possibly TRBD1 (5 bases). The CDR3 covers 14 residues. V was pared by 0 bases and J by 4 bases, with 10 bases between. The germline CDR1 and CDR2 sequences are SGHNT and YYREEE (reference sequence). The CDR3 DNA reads TGTGCCAGCAGCTTGGTGCAGGGCAGAGAGACCCAGTACTTC. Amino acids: CASSLVQGRETQYF.

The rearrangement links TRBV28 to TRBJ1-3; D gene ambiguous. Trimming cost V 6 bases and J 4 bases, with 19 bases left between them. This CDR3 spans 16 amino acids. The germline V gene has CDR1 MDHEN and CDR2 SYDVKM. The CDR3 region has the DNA TGTGCCAGCAGCTCGGCGGGGAGGGAGCAAGGAAACACCATATATTTT. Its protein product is CASSSAGREQGNTIYF.

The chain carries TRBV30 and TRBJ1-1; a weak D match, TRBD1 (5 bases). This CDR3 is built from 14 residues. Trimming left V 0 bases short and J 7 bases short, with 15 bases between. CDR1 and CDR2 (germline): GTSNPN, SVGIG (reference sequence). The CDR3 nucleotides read TGTGCCTGGAGTGTACGGGGGAGGGTAGGTGAAGCTTTCTTT. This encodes CAWSVRGRVGEAFF. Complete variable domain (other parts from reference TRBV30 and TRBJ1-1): SQTIHQWPATLVQPVGSPLSLECTVEGTSNPNLYWYRQAAGRGLQLLFYSVGIGQISSEVPQNLSASRPQDRQFILSSKKLLLSDSGFYLCAWSVRGRVGEAFFGQGTRLTVV.

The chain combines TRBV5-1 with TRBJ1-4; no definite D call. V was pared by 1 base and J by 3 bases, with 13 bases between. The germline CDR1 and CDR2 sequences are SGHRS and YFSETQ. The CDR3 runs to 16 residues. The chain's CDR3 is CASSLLGSMANEKLFF. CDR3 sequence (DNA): TGCGCCAGCAGCTTGTTAGGGTCAATGGCTAATGAAAAACTGTTTTTT.

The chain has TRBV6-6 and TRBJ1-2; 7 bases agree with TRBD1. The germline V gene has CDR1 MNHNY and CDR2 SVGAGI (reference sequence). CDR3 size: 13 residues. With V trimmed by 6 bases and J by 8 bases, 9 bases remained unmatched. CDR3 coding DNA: TGTGCCAGCAGCTACGACAGGGCGGGGGGCTACACCTTC. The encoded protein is CASSYDRAGGYTF.

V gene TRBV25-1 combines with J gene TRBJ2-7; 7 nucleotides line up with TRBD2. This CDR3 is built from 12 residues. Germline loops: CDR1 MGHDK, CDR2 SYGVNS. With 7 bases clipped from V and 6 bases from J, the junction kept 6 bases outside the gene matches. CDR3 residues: CASTPRGVEQYF. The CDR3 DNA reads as TGTGCCAGCACCCCTCGGGGGGTCGAGCAGTACTTC.

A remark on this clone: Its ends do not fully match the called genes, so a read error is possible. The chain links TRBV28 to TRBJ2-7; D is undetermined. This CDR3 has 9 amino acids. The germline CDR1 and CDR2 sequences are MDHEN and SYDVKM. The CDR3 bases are TGTGCCAGCAGCCCAGGTCCGTGGTTT. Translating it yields CASSPGPWF. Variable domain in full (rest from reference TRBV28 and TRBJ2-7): DVKVTQSSRYLVKRTGEKVFLECVQDMDHENMFWYRQDPGLGLRLIYFSYDVKMKEKGDIPEGYSVSREKKERFSLILESASTNQTSMYLCASSPGPWFGPGTRLTVT.

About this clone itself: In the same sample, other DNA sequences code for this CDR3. This chain's CDR3 is CASSEGGLGEKLFF. The CDR3 bases are TGTGCCAGCAGTGAAGGCGGGTTAGGAGAAAAACTGTTTTTT. The genes are TRBV25-1 and TRBJ1-4; D is undetermined. CDR1 is MGHDK and CDR2 is SYGVNS in the germline V gene. The CDR3 runs 14 residues. V was trimmed by 2 bases and J by 8 bases, leaving 12 bases between them.

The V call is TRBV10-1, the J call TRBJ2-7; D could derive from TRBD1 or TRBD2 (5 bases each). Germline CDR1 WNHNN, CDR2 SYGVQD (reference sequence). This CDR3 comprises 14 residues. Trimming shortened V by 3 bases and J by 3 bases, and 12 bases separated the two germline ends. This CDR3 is CASSDSREFYEQYF. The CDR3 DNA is TGCGCCAGCAGTGATTCCAGGGAGTTCTACGAGCAGTACTTC.

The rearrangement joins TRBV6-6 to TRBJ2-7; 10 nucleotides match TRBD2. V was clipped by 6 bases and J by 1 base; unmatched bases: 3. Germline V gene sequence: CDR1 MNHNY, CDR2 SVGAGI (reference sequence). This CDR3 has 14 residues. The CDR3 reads CASSQTSGSYEQYF. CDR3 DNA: TGTGCCAGCAGCCAGACTAGCGGGTCCTACGAGCAGTACTTC.

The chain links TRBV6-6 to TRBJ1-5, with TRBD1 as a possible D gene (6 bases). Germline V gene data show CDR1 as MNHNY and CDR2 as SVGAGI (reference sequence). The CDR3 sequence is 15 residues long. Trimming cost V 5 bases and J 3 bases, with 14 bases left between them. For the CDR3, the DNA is TGTGCCAGCAGTATAGACAGGCACAACAATCAGCCCCAGCATTTT. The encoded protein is CASSIDRHNNQPQHF.

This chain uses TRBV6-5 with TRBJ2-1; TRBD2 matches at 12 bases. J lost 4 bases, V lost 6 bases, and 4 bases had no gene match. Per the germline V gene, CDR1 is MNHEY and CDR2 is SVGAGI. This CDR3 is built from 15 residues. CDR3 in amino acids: CASSPGLAGYNEQFF. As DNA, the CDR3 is TGTGCCAGCAGCCCCGGACTAGCGGGATACAATGAGCAGTTCTTC.